The clone carrying this TCR beta chain was seen only a few times. Authors' methods: Reference gene primer amplification gave nucleated cell count estimates. Generated by immunoSEQ multiplex PCR, the TCRdb table keeps only in-frame clones and is missing some. That table supplies the V and J calls and clone size; D and trimming were determined from the DNA. The sample yields tens of thousands of clones, about 85% seen once. The ends were cut back, 8 bases at V and 4 bases at J, with 11 bases in the middle. The V gene's germline CDR1 is MNHEY and CDR2 SVGAGI. CDR3 length: 13 residues. The data are from a study of blood T cell repertoires in COVID-19. Study-wide context: COVID-19 samples from acute and convalescent phases originated in the United States, Italy and Spain. PBMCs, B-cell-depleted T cells, or T cells provided the cDNA or gDNA that made up the material.

The sequence derives from a woman over 75 with acute or convalescent COVID-19. This chain uses TRBV6-5 with TRBJ2-2; D unclear. Sequencing used peripheral blood. Written as DNA, the CDR3 is TGTGCCAGCCCCCTCCCGGGCACCGGGGAGCTGTTTTTT. Its protein is CASPLPGTGELFF.